Following are 2 T cell receptor beta chains from one sample sequenced in a study of T cell responses to AZD1222 COVID-19 vaccine. Clones were sequenced by immunoSEQ multiplex PCR, and TCRdb holds only the in-frame ones, with some missing. The table has approximately 100,000 clones, around nine tenths seen once. The material sequenced was peripheral blood, taken on day 0 of AZD1222 vaccination. The receptor source for this set is an adult in good health.

V usage is TRBV27 and J usage is TRBJ1-6; no reliable D call. This CDR3 spans 14 amino acids. CDR1 and CDR2 (germline): MNHEY, SMNVEV (reference sequence). V dropped 2 bases and J dropped 9 bases, with 11 bases sitting between them. The CDR3 DNA reads as TGTGCCAGCAGTTTAGAGGGCTCTATTTCACCCCTCCACTTT. Translation gives CASSLEGSISPLHF.

The genes are TRBV15 and TRBJ1-5; 11 bases match TRBD1. Germline V gene sequence: CDR1 LNHNV, CDR2 YYDKDF (reference sequence). V lost 6 bases to trimming and J lost 4 bases; unmatched junction nucleotides: 5. The CDR3 sequence is 15 residues long. The CDR3 is CATSPDRGPNQPQHF. In nucleotides, the CDR3 is TGTGCCACCAGTCCGGACAGGGGGCCGAATCAGCCCCAGCATTTT. Looking up the rest from reference TRBV15 and TRBJ1-5 gives the full variable domain: DAMVIQNPRYQVTQFGKPVTLSCSQTLNHNVMYWYQQKSSQAPKLLFHYYDKDFNNEADTPDNFQSRRPNTSFCFLDIRSPGLGDTAMYLCATSPDRGPNQPQHFGDGTRLSIL.